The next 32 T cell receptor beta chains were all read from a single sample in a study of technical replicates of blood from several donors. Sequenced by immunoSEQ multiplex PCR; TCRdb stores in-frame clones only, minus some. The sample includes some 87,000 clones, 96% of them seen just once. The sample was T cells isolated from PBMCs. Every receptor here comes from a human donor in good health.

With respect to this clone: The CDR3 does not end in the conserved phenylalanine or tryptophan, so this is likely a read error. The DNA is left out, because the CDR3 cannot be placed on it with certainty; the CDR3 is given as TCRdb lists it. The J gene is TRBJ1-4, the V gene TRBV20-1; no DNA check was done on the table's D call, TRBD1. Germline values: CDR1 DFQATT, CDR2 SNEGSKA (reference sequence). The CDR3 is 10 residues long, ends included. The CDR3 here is CSARDLSRGA.

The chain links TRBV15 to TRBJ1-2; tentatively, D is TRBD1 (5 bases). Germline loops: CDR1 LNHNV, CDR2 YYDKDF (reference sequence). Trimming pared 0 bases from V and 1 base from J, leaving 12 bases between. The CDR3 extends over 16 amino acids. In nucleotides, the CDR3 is TGTGCCACCAGCAGAGATTTTGGGGCTGGTAACTATGGCTACACCTTC. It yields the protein CATSRDFGAGNYGYTF.

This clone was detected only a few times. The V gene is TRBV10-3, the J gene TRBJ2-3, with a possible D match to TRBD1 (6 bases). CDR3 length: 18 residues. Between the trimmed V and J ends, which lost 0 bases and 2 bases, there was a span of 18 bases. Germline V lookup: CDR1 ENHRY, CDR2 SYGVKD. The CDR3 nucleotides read TGTGCCATCAGTGAGTCCGGTCCAGGACAGTTGACCACAGATACGCAGTATTTT. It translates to CAISESGPGQLTTDTQYF.

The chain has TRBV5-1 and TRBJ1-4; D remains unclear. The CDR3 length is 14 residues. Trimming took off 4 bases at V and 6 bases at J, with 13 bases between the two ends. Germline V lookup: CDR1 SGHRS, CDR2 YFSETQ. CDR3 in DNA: TGCGCCAGCAGCCCACGGCTCCAGGATGAAAAACTGTTTTTT. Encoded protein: CASSPRLQDEKLFF. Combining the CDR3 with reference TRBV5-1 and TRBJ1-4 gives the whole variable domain KAGVTQTPRYLIKTRGQQVTLSCSPISGHRSVSWYQQTPGQGLQFLFEYFSETQRNKGNFPGRFSGRQFSNSRSEMNVSTLELGDSALYLCASSPRLQDEKLFFGSGTQLSVL.

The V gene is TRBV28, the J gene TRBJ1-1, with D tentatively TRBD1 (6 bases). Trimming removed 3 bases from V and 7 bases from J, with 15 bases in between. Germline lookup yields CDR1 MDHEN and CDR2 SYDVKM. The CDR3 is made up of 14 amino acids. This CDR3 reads CASSFSGGADEAFF. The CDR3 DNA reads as TGTGCCAGCAGTTTTTCTGGGGGGGCAGATGAAGCTTTCTTT. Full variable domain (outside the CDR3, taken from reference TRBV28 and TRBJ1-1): DVKVTQSSRYLVKRTGEKVFLECVQDMDHENMFWYRQDPGLGLRLIYFSYDVKMKEKGDIPEGYSVSREKKERFSLILESASTNQTSMYLCASSFSGGADEAFFGQGTRLTVV.

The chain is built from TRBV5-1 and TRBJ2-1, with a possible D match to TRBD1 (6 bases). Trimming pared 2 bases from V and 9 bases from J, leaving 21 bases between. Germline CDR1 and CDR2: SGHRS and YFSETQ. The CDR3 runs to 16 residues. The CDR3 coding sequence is TGCGCCAGCAGCTTTTACCAGGGGCGAGAAAAGGGTGAGCAGTTCTTC. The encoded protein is CASSFYQGREKGEQFF. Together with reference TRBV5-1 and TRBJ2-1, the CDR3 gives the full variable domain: KAGVTQTPRYLIKTRGQQVTLSCSPISGHRSVSWYQQTPGQGLQFLFEYFSETQRNKGNFPGRFSGRQFSNSRSEMNVSTLELGDSALYLCASSFYQGREKGEQFFGPGTRLTVL.

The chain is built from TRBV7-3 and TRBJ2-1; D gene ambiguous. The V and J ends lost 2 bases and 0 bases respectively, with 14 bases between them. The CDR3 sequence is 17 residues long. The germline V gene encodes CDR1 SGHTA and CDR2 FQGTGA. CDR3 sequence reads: CASSLSSGGSSYNEQFF. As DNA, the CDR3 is TGTGCCAGCAGCTTATCATCCGGCGGAAGCTCCTACAATGAGCAGTTCTTC.

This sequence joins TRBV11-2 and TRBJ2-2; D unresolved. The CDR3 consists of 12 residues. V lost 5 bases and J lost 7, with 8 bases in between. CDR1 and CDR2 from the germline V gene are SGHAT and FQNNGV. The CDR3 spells CASSLYGGELFF. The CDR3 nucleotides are TGTGCCAGCAGCCTATACGGCGGGGAGCTGTTTTTT.

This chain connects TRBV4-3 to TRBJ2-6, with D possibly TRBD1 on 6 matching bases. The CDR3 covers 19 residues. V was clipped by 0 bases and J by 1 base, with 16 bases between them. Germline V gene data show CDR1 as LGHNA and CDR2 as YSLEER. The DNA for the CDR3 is TGCGCCAGCAGCCAAGATCCGGGACAAACCTTATCTGGGGCCAACGTCCTGACTTTC. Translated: CASSQDPGQTLSGANVLTF.

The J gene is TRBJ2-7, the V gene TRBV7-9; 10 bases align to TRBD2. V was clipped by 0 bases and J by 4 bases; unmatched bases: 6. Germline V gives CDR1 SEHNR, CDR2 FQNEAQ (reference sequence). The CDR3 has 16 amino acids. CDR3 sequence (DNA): TGTGCCAGCAGCTTAGCTAGCGGGAGGTTTGTGTACGAGCAGTACTTC. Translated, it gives CASSLASGRFVYEQYF.

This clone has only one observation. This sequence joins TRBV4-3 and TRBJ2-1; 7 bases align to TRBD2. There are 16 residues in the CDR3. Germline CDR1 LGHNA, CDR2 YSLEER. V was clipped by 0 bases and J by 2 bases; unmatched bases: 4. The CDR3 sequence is CASSQEGSGAYNEQFF. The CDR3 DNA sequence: TGCGCCAGCAGCCAAGAGGGAAGCGGGGCCTACAATGAGCAGTTCTTC.

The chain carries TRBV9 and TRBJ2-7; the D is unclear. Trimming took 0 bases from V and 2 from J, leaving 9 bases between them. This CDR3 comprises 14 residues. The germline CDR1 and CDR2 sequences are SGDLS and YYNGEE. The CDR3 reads CASSVGEAPYEQYF. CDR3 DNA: TGTGCCAGCAGCGTAGGAGAGGCTCCCTACGAGCAGTACTTC.

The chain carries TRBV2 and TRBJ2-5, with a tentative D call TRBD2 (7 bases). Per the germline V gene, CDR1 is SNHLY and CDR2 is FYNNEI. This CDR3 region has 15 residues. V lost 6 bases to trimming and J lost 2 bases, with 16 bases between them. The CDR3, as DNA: TGTGCCAGCAGGGCTAGCGGAGGGGGGCAAGAGACCCAGTACTTC. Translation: CASRASGGGQETQYF.

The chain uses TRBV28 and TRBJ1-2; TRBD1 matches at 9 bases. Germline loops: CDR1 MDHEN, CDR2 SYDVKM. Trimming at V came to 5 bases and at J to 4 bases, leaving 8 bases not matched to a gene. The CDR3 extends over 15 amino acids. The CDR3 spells CASSSPQQGAYGYTF. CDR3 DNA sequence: TGTGCCAGCAGTAGTCCGCAACAGGGGGCCTATGGCTACACCTTC.

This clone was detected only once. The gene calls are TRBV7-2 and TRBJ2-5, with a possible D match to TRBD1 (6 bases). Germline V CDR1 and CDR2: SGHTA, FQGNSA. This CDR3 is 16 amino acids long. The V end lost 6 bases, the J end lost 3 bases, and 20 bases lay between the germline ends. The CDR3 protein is CASSMDSLASEETQYF. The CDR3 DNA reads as TGTGCCAGCAGTATGGACAGCCTTGCCTCTGAAGAGACCCAGTACTTC.

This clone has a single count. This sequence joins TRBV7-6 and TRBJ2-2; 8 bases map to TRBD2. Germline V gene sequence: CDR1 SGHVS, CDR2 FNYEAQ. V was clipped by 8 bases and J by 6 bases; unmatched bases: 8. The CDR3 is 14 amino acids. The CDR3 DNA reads TGTGCCAGCCTGAAAGCGGGAGTCGCCGGGGAGCTGTTTTTT. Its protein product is CASLKAGVAGELFF.

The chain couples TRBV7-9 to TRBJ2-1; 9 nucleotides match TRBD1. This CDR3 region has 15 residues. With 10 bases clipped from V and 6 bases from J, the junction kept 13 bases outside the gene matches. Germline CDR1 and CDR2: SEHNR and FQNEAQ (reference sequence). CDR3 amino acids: CAIGQGLDLLNEQFF. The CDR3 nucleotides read TGTGCCATCGGACAGGGGCTTGACCTACTCAATGAGCAGTTCTTC.

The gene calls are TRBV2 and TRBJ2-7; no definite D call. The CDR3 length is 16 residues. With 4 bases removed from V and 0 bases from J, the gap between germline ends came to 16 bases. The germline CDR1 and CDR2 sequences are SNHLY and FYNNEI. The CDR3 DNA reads TGTGCCAGCAGTGTTTACATCCCGCCCCTCTCCTACGAGCAGTACTTC. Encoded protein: CASSVYIPPLSYEQYF.

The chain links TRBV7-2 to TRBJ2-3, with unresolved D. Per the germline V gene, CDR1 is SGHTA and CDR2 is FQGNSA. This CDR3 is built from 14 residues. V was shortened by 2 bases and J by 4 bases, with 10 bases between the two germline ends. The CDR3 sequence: CASSLMAAADTQYF. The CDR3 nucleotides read TGTGCCAGCAGCTTAATGGCCGCCGCAGATACGCAGTATTTT. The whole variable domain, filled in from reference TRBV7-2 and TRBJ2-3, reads GAGVSQSPSNKVTEKGKDVELRCDPISGHTALYWYRQSLGQGLEFLIYFQGNSAPDKSGLPSDRFSAERTGGSVSTLTIQRTQQEDSAVYLCASSLMAAADTQYFGPGTRLTVL.

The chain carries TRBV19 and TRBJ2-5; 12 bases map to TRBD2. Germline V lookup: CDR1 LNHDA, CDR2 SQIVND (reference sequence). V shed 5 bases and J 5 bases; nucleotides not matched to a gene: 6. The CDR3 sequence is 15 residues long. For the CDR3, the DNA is TGTGCCAGTAGTCCCCTAGCGGGAGGGAGGGAGACCCAGTACTTC. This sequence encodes CASSPLAGGRETQYF.

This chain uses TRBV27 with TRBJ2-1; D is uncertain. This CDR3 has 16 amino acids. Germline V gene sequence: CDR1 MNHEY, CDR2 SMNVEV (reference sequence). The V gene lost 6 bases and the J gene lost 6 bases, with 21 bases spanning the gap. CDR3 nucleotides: TGTGCCAGCAGCCCTGGGCCCCTCAAGTATATCAATGAGCAGTTCTTC. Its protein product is CASSPGPLKYINEQFF.

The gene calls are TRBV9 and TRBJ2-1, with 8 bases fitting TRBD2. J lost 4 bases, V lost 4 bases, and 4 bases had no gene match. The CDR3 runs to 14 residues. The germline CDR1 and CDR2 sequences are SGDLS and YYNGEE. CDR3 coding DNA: TGTGCCAGCAGCCCCGGGACTAGATACAATGAGCAGTTCTTC. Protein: CASSPGTRYNEQFF.

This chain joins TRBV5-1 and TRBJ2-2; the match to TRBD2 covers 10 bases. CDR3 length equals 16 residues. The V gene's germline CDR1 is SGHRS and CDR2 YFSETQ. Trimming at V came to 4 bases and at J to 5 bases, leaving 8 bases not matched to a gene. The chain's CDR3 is CASSGSGRAYTGELFF. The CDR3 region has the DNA TGCGCCAGCAGCGGGAGCGGGAGGGCCTATACCGGGGAGCTGTTTTTT. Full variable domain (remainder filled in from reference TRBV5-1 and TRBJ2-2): KAGVTQTPRYLIKTRGQQVTLSCSPISGHRSVSWYQQTPGQGLQFLFEYFSETQRNKGNFPGRFSGRQFSNSRSEMNVSTLELGDSALYLCASSGSGRAYTGELFFGEGSRLTVL.

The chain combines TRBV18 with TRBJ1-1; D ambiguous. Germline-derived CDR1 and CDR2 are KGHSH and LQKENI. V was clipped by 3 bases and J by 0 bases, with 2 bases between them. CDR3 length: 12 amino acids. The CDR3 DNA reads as TGTGCCAGCTCACCCATGAACACTGAAGCTTTCTTT. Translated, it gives CASSPMNTEAFF.

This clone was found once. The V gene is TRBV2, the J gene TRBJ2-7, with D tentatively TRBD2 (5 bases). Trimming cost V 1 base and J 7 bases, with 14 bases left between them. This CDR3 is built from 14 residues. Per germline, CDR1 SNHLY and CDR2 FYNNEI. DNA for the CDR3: TGTGCCAGCAGTGAAGGGCTAGCAGAACAAGAGCAGTACTTC. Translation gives CASSEGLAEQEQYF.

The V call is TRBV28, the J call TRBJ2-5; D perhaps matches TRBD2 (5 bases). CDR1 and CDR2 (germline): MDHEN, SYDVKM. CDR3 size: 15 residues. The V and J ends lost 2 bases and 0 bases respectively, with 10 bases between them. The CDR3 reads CASSLIGLDQETQYF. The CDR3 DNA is TGTGCCAGCAGTTTAATAGGACTTGACCAAGAGACCCAGTACTTC.

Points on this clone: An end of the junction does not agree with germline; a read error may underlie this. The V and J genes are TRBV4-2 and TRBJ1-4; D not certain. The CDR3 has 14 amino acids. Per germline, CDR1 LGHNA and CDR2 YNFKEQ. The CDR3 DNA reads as TGTGCCAGCAGCCGGGGAGCAACTAATGAAGAACTGTTTTTT. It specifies CASSRGATNEELFF.

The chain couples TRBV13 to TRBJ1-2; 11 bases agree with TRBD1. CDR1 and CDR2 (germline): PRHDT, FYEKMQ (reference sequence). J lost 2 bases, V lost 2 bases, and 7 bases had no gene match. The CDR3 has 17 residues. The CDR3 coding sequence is TGTGCCAGCAGCTTATTTGGGACAGGGGGAAACAACTATGGCTACACCTTC. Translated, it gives CASSLFGTGGNNYGYTF. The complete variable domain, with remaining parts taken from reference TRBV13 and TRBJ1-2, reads AAGVIQSPRHLIKEKRETATLKCYPIPRHDTVYWYQQGPGQDPQFLISFYEKMQSDKGSIPDRFSAQQFSDYHSELNMSSLELGDSALYFCASSLFGTGGNNYGYTFGSGTRLTVV.

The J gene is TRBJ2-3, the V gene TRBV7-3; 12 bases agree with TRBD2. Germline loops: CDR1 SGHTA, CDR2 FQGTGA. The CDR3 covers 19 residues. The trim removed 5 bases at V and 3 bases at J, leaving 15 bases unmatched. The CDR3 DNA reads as TGTGCCAGCAGCCCGGCCCAACTAGCGGGAGGATGGGGAACAGATACGCAGTATTTT. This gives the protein CASSPAQLAGGWGTDTQYF.

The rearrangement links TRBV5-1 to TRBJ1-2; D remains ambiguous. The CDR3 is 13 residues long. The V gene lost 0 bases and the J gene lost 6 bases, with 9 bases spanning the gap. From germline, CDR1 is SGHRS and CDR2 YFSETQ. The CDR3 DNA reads TGCGCCAGCAGCTTGGACGGGGAGGATGGCTACACCTTC. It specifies CASSLDGEDGYTF.

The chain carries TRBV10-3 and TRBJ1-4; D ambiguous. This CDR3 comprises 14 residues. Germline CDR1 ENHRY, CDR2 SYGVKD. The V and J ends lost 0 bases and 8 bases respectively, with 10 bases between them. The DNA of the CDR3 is TGTGCCATCAGTGAGTCGGGGAGTTGGGAAAAACTGTTTTTT. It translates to CAISESGSWEKLFF.

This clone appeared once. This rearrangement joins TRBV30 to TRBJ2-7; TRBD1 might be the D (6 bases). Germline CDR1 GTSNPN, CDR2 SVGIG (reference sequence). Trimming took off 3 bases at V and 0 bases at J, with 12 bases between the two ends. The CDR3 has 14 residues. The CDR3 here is CAWSAGQYSYEQYF. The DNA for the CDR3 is TGTGCCTGGAGCGCTGGACAGTACTCCTACGAGCAGTACTTC.